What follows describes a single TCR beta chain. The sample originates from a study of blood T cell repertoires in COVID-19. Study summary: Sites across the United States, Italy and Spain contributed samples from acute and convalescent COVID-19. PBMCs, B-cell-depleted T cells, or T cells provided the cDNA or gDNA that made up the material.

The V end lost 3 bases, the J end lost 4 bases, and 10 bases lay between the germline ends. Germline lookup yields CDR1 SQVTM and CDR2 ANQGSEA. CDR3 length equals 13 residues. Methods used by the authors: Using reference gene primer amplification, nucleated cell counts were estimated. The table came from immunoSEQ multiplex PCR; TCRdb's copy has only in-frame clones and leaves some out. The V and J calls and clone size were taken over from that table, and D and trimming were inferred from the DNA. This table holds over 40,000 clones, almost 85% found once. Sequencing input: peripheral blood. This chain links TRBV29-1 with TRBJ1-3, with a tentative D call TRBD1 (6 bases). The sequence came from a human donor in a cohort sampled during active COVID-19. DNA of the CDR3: TGCAGCGTTGATTTGAGGGGGGGAAACACCATATATTTT. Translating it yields CSVDLRGGNTIYF.